This is a list of T cell receptor beta chains from one sample in a study of long-term antiretroviral therapy in people with HIV. Profiling relied on immunoSEQ multiplex PCR, and the TCRdb table lists in-frame clones only, not all of them. The repertoire holds tens of thousands of clones, over 90% seen once, with around 7.8% in the top ten. Source: unsorted PBMCs, taken 4.4 years after starting antiretroviral therapy. These receptors were collected from a woman in her fifties or sixties with HIV. Both conserved end residues are part of each CDR3. D genes are given only for firm matches.

>.|TRBV2
CASSPHPPGQDLNTEAFF
>.|TRBV2
CASSGSRGMGTEAFF
>TRBD1|TRBV5-6
CASSLRDRDLTTGELFF
>TRBD1|TRBV5-8
CASRGQGVGNYGYTF
>TRBD1|TRBV10-1
CASPKGAHNNQPQHF
>.|TRBV2
CASSARTVAEAFF
>.|TRBV7-8
CASSLASASQYF
>.|TRBV10-3
CAISERGADTGELFF
>TRBD1|TRBV2
CASKKPGQGEEKLFF
>.|TRBV20-1
CSARIYNEQFF
>TRBD1|TRBV5-4
CASSPRGQEYSPLHF
>.|TRBV6-1
CASSAGEWAGNEQFF
>.|TRBV19
CASISRRDHGDTGELFF
>.|TRBV7-2
CASSLAGGPNYGYTF
>TRBD2|TRBV10-3
CAISESGLAGGYTDTQYF
>.|TRBV19
CASSIGGGLTPYEQYF
>TRBD1|TRBV7-9
CASSPVRQGSTEAFF
>.|TRBV6-1
CASSERRGYEQYF
>.|TRBV9
CASSVWDSGTDTQYF
>.|TRBV27
CASSLGSAYEQYF
>.|TRBV5-1
CASSLDPDSHEQYF
>TRBD1|TRBV27
CARGFWTGDEKLFF
>.|TRBV19
CASRIRRGQMNTEAFF
>.|TRBV19
CASSGDMTSNQPQHF
>.|TRBV9
CASSVEPRGETQYF
>TRBD2|TRBV29-1
CSAVRVRGVNEQFF
>TRBD2|TRBV6-1
CASRSGGHTGELFF
>.|TRBV4-1
CASSQELSGELFF
>.|TRBV11-2
CASSVYSGEQYF
>.|TRBV30
CAWSVEVVGGVGTQYF
>TRBD1|TRBV7-3
CASSPYGTAYNEQFF
>TRBD1|TRBV6-5
CASKGTESGANVLTF
>.|TRBV7-2
CASSLGTDTGELFF
>TRBD2|TRBV29-1
CSSSGRGGLTDTQYF
>TRBD1|TRBV19
CASSRQGRSYEQYF